This T cell receptor (beta chain) derives from a study of immune cell composition in non-small cell lung cancer. The method was immunoSEQ multiplex PCR; TCRdb's version includes in-frame clones alone and lacks a portion of them. Altogether under 11,000 clones are present, about 60% being singletons, with the ten largest covering over 15%. V was trimmed by 0 bases and J by 4 bases, leaving 10 bases between them. Germline V lookup: CDR1 KGHSY, CDR2 FQNENV. The CDR3 totals 15 residues. This TCR derives from a human donor with non-small cell lung cancer. The sequenced material came from lung tumor tissue. The rearrangement links TRBV16 to TRBJ1-5; D is ambiguous. CDR3 sequence (DNA): TGTGCCAGCAGCCAATCCGGGATAACTAATCAGCCCCAGCATTTT. Translated, it gives CASSQSGITNQPQHF.